This TCR beta chain was sequenced in a study of cytomegalovirus exposure and HLA in healthy donors (dated 2017 in TCRdb). For the study in its entirety: According to an earlier analysis of 587 of the donors, roughly 180 million T cells yielded 117 million unique TCR beta sequences and 276 Gb of sequence data. An earlier analysis of fewer than 700 of the donors applied high-throughput TCR beta sequencing to assess whether each TCR beta V gene segment acted as functional or pseudogenic. On average, roughly 200,000 unique TCR beta nucleotide sequences were sequenced per donor among about 400 genotyped donors of the cohort, with around 19% of those sequences being non-productive. All discovery cohort repertoires had been generated using a single sequencing platform. In a later genetic analysis, genome-wide SNP genotypes for about three fifths of the roughly 670 donors were used, and that subset was treated as a discovery cohort. To predict cytomegalovirus infection status, the study combined high-throughput TCR immunosequencing, statistical association of individual TCRs with disease status, and machine learning. Typing coverage varied by locus: roughly 620-640 donors for A, B, C, DRB1 and DQB1; roughly 500 for DQA1; approximately 610 for DPA1; approximately 450 for DPB1. A separate validation cohort of roughly 130 different subjects was used in addition to the roughly 700-subject first cohort. The later analysis used no new phenotypic data to find candidate immune exposures, relying instead on TCR beta sequences and their occurrence across donors. The study used immunosequencing to profile the T cell repertoires of 666 subjects and linked those repertoires to cytomegalovirus serostatus. The study was designed to test whether signatures of past pathogen exposure could be identified by cataloging public T cell receptors. An early release that covered about 600 HLA-typed donors contained about 300 gigabases of sequencing data and tens of millions of unique TCR sequences. Roughly 5 DR-DQ haplotypes were handled as single units for association and clustering, since linkage in the cohort was strong. Alongside the repertoire data, information on donor age, sex, ethnicity and CMV serostatus was compiled. HLA typing covered class I and class II loci at four-digit resolution. Of the approximately 370 genotyped donors, less than 90% were placed in the genetic ancestry cluster associated with self-reported Caucasian donors. In a later analysis, previously published TCR beta repertoires from 550 to 700 donors were re-analyzed and high-resolution HLA genotyping was added so that TCR occurrence patterns could be studied.

Paper-wide results and their limitations: In a later analysis, HLA-associated TCR beta chains showed more clonal expansion and lower generation probabilities than non-associated chains that were equally common. Some IMGT-functional V segments, including TRBV6-2 and TRBV6-3, could not be told apart with the 87-base-pair reads, so those segments were excluded. According to a later analysis, parvovirus B19, influenza, CMV and Epstein-Barr virus appeared linked to several top co-occurrence clusters. HLA typing was unavailable for some donors at each locus, so association tests used only the typed subset. Only TCR beta chains were sequenced in this cohort, and the absence of alpha or paired-chain data limited detectable features. When HLA alleles, especially DR and DQ, strongly co-occurred, attributing TCR associations to individual alleles was difficult. A later genetic analysis reported fewer N-insertions in productive TCRs among donors in an Asian-associated ancestry cluster than the roughly 700-donor mean. An association between a missense DCLRE1C variant and V-gene and J-gene trimming of TCR beta chains was found in a later genetic analysis and replicated in an independent cohort. A later analysis found that most CMV-associated TCR beta chains appeared HLA-restricted, with HLA associations seemingly driven largely by CMV exposure. The study listed approximately 150 TCR beta chains as associated with cytomegalovirus. In a later analysis, the rate of TCR association differed among HLA loci, with DRB1 alleles having the most associated TCRs and HLA-C alleles having the fewest. According to the authors, the approach could potentially be generalized to other disease states and immunological phenotypes. Correlated functional status among segregating V segments might reflect linkage disequilibrium, but an unknown experimental factor could not be ruled out. In both the original and validation cohorts, the classifier was reported to diagnose cytomegalovirus status with high specificity and sensitivity. The sequencing pipeline was judged likely to have produced a cluster of highly shared sequence variants as a technical artifact. Because counts were too low, 15 or so rarely observed V segments, including chromosome 9 orphons, were excluded from the earlier analysis of 587 of the donors. Broadly in line with IMGT annotations, most TCR beta V segments showed up in productive rearrangements about 87% or about 30% of the time in an earlier analysis of 450 to 600 of the donors. A further reported finding was that TCR beta sequences accurately predicted the HLA-A and HLA-B alleles for most subjects in the first cohort. Across donors, most TCR sequences were observed very rarely, whereas some public TCRs were present in many individuals. Sequencing depth was assumed to be roughly uniform across donors in the presence/absence analyses, though that assumption may not hold. In vitro tests confirmed that three of the cytomegalovirus-associated TCR beta chains recognize cytomegalovirus antigens. In a later analysis, around 17,000 TCR beta sequences were associated with specific HLA alleles at a false discovery rate of 0.05. For the cohort, immune exposure information was limited to CMV serostatus.

The library was generated by the immunoSEQ multiplex PCR assay. The multiplex PCR relied on a mix of 60 forward primers for TCR Vbeta segments and 13 reverse primers for TCR Jbeta segments. The CDR3 region of rearranged TCR beta genes was amplified from genomic DNA by a multiplex PCR assay. The Illumina HiSeq System was used to sequence the amplified TCR beta libraries as 87-base-pair reads. On the study's bioinformatics: In a later analysis, about 80 million unique TCR beta chains were counted across the roughly 610 repertoires, and about 9.9 million of these chains were shared by at least two donors. Raw reads were error-corrected and collapsed into unique sequences with a nearest-neighbor algorithm that merged closely related sequences to remove PCR and sequencing errors. Alignment of CDR3 sequences to IMGT reference sequences was used to assign V, D and J gene segments. For a sequence to be retained, at least a six-nucleotide match to both a V gene segment and a J gene segment was required. A rearrangement was called productive if the CDR3 had no stop codons and remained in frame with V and J, and every other rearrangement was called non-productive. CDR3 was defined by IMGT convention, running from the second conserved V-encoded cysteine to the conserved J-encoded phenylalanine. Sequences without an unambiguous match to a single V gene segment were excluded from the earlier analysis of about 640 of the donors. An earlier analysis of roughly 590 of the donors called V segments functional above 56.7% productive rearrangements and segregating when the between-donor standard deviation exceeded 5%. A statistical classification framework was developed to diagnose cytomegalovirus status using the catalog of TCR beta chain sequences. A later analysis assigned V and J genes by comparing TCR nucleotide sequences with IMGT/GENE-DB human TR gene sequences. A later analysis assigned CDR3 sequences and most-parsimonious VDJ recombination scenarios with the TCRdist pipeline. In a later analysis, each TCR beta chain was defined by its CDR3 amino acid sequence together with its V-gene family, and reads lacking a unique V-gene family were excluded. As a way to deal with suspected cross-contamination and a sequencing artifact, a later analysis dropped approximately 570 nucleotide sequences that were highly shared and had low generation probability. A later analysis calculated a clonal expansion index for each public chain from normalized within-repertoire ranks of inferred template counts. Generation probabilities in a later analysis came from a VDJ recombination model fitted to out-of-frame rearrangements, and those results were checked against IGoR. Hypergeometric tests were used in a later analysis to score TCR-TCR, TCR-HLA and TCR-CMV co-occurrence, with a repertoire-size bias correction applied to the TCR pairs. In a later analysis, false discovery rates were estimated by permuting HLA or CMV assignments 20 times. In a later analysis, co-occurring TCRs were grouped using DBSCAN, and TCRdist sequence similarity was added for clustering within HLA-allele-positive subsets. Repertoires with fewer than 30,000 or more than 120,000 public chains were left out of co-occurrence clustering, as were a handful of repertoires with anomalous nucleotide sharing. Sourced from immuneACCESS, this table was stored by TCRdb with only in-frame sequences that have V and J called. A share of the clones is absent; for the studies checked, an unresolved V gene accounts for under half, and the remainder has no known explanation. V and J calls and clone size follow that table, whereas D and trimming were derived from the DNA. The sample has 120,000 or so clones on record, 15% to 17% of them singletons. The ten largest make up 1.5% to 2% of the sample.

From cysteine to phenylalanine, the CDR3 is 16 amino acids long. Only CDR3 DNA remains: 48 bases, in frame from the first base. V sheds 5 bases and J sheds 0 bases, leaving 14 bases between their ends. The germline V gene provides CDR1 SGHRS and CDR2 YFSETQ. This clone came up once. The antigen it binds to is not known. Per-base qualities were not stored, and no clone one base away is much larger. The cohort consisted of 666 healthy bone marrow donors. Cohort members were all nominally healthy when sampled, although unrecorded immune exposures were likely present. The donor was CMV seronegative and belonged to the group of 380 or so seronegative cohort members. Every donor gave a peripheral blood sample, and the peripheral blood mononuclear cells from that sample were used for TCR beta sequencing. Genomic DNA extraction from the blood cell samples was performed with the Qiagen DNeasy Blood Extraction Kit.

The sequence is built from TRBV5-1 and TRBJ2-2; perhaps TRBD2 is the D gene, with 5 bases matching. This clonotype originated in a woman under 30 in good health and CMV-seronegative. The sequenced sample was PBMCs. The DNA sequence is as follows: TGCGCCAGCAGTTCAGTGGAGGTAGCGAACACCGGGGAGCTGTTTTTT. Its protein product is CASSSVEVANTGELFF.